This T cell receptor beta chain was profiled in a study of beta chain features in type 1 diabetes. Findings of the study overall: Researchers report that Type 1 diabetes patients had moderately but significantly shorter TCRB CDR3s across all four CD4+ subsets. When VDJ junctions were examined, type 1 diabetes patients showed fewer insertions and more deletions.

This clone was counted ten times or more. Its antigen is currently unknown. This CDR3 is built from 12 residues. Trimming stripped 6 bases from V and 7 bases from J, with 13 bases between. Germline values: CDR1 GTSNPN, CDR2 SVGIG (reference sequence). The whole isolated RNA underwent reverse transcription, so sequencing captured expressed TCRB transcripts. TCRdb's table, derived via immunoSEQ multiplex PCR, lists solely in-frame clones and lacks some. The sample has 150,000 to 200,000 clones, around 8.4% seen once. One heparinised draw of blood, averaging roughly 110 mL, came from each donor. CD4+ cells of the naive, central memory, regulatory and stem cell-like memory types were sorted via CD45RO/CCR7/CD25/CD127/CD95/CD27.

This clonotype originated in a woman in her late teens or twenties with type 1 diabetes. J is TRBJ1-5 and V is TRBV30; the D gene is possibly TRBD1 (6 bases). Sequencing was performed on central memory CD4+ T cells from blood. CDR3 nucleotide sequence: TGTGCCTGTACAGGGAGGGGGCAGCCCCAGCATTTT. Translating it yields CACTGRGQPQHF.